A single sample is the source of the 10 T cell receptor beta chains below, sequenced in a study of memory CD4+ T cells and cytomegalovirus serostatus. Assay: immunoSEQ multiplex PCR; the TCRdb copy retains only in-frame clones and omits some. This table has about 50,000 clones, 82% appearing once. Single viable CD3+CD4+CD8-CD45RO+ cells were sorted as the memory CD4+ T cells. The sequenced sample consisted of memory CD4+ T cells from blood. These receptors were taken from an adult in good health and CMV-seronegative.

V gene TRBV28 combines with J gene TRBJ1-2; D is possibly TRBD1 (6 bases). Germline assignment: CDR1 MDHEN and CDR2 SYDVKM. CDR3 length: 12 amino acids. V lost 4 bases and J lost 8, with 11 bases in between. CDR3 nucleotides: TGTGCCAGCAGTTCAGGGGTGGGCGGCTACACCTTC. This translates into CASSSGVGGYTF.

The V call is TRBV5-1, the J call TRBJ2-2; the D is unclear. The germline CDR1 and CDR2 sequences are SGHRS and YFSETQ. This CDR3 has 14 residues. V was trimmed by 6 bases and J by 0 bases, leaving 9 bases between them. The CDR3 sequence: CASKYGSNTGELFF. CDR3 in DNA: TGCGCCAGCAAGTATGGGTCGAACACCGGGGAGCTGTTTTTT.

The CDR3 sequence is CASSTGRPHTQYF. The CDR3, as DNA: TGTGCCAGCAGTACAGGGCGGCCGCATACGCAGTATTTT. The chain recombines TRBV6-6 with TRBJ2-3; the D gene is possibly TRBD1 (6 bases). CDR1 is MNHNY, CDR2 SVGAGI, per germline (reference sequence). CDR3 length: 13 residues. Trimming removed 5 bases at V and 7 bases at J, with 13 bases between.

This chain connects TRBV19 to TRBJ2-3; TRBD1 agrees at 7 bases. V lost 6 bases and J lost 2; bases outside the gene matches: 11. The V gene's germline CDR1 is LNHDA and CDR2 SQIVND (reference sequence). The CDR3 spans 16 residues. The CDR3 DNA sequence: TGTGCCAGTAGGCCGACAGGGACCTCCTTCACAGATACGCAGTATTTT. Translation: CASRPTGTSFTDTQYF.

The chain joins TRBV5-4 to TRBJ1-3; TRBD1 agrees at 12 bases. Per germline, CDR1 SGHNT and CDR2 YYREEE (reference sequence). Trimming removed 4 bases from V and 0 bases from J; junction bases left unmatched: 5. The CDR3 is made up of 17 amino acids. This CDR3 reads CASSEWDRGLSGNTIYF. CDR3 sequence (DNA): TGTGCCAGCAGCGAGTGGGACAGGGGGCTCTCTGGAAACACCATATATTTT.

Only one count was recorded for this clone. This chain connects TRBV4-3 to TRBJ2-2; D not certain. This CDR3 has 13 residues. V was shortened by 4 bases and J by 5 bases, with 8 bases between the two germline ends. Per germline, CDR1 LGHNA and CDR2 YSLEER. The CDR3 loop reads CASSPQRTGELFF. The DNA for the CDR3 is TGCGCCAGCAGCCCCCAGAGGACCGGGGAGCTGTTTTTT.

V is TRBV18 and J is TRBJ1-6, with 8 bases that match TRBD1. CDR1 KGHSH and CDR2 LQKENI come from the germline V gene. Trimming took 4 bases from V and 10 from J; bases not matched to a gene: 9. The CDR3 runs 15 residues. Here the CDR3 DNA reads TGTGCCAGCTCACGGGGGCTGGACAGGGTATCACCCCTCCACTTT. Translation gives CASSRGLDRVSPLHF.

This clone was detected once. This sequence joins TRBV7-9 and TRBJ2-7; TRBD1 aligns across 8 bases. With V trimmed by 5 bases and J by 2 bases, 8 bases remained unmatched. The germline CDR1 and CDR2 sequences are SEHNR and FQNEAQ (reference sequence). The CDR3 loop spans 15 amino acids. The CDR3 coding sequence is TGTGCCAGCAGCCCCGGACAGGGACTGACCTACGAGCAGTACTTC. It encodes CASSPGQGLTYEQYF.

The V call is TRBV7-3, the J call TRBJ2-2; no definite D call. The CDR3 runs to 14 residues. Looked up from germline, CDR1 is SGHTA and CDR2 is FQGTGA. Trimming stripped 2 bases from V and 0 bases from J, with 4 bases between. The DNA for the CDR3 is TGTGCCAGCAGCTTATACCCGAACACCGGGGAGCTGTTTTTT. This codes for CASSLYPNTGELFF.

In its sample, this clone was seen a few times. The chain recombines TRBV9 with TRBJ2-1; a possible D gene is TRBD1 (6 bases). Germline-derived CDR1 and CDR2 are SGDLS and YYNGEE. The CDR3 sequence is 16 residues long. With 3 bases removed from V and 5 bases from J, the gap between germline ends came to 18 bases. DNA for the CDR3: TGTGCCAGCAGCGCTGATCCCAGGGGCCCGAACAATGAGCAGTTCTTC. Its protein product is CASSADPRGPNNEQFF.